The present T cell receptor beta chain was sequenced within a study of radiotherapy plus CTLA-4 blockade in lung cancer. Study-wide background: For 15% to 20% of patients, objective responses occurred, and about 30% had disease control.

A word on this clone: Its antigen is unknown.

Study outcomes and limitations: Interferon-beta and early blood T cell clone dynamics reportedly predicted response best.

After removal of 0 bases from V and 2 bases from J, the junction contained 7 bases not matched to a gene. The germline gives CDR1 SGHVS, CDR2 FQNEAQ. CDR3 size: 16 residues. Using immunoSEQ multiplex PCR, the repertoire was profiled, and TCRdb retains in-frame clones only, with some absent. The sample records 81,000 or so clones, around 81% being singletons. Each patient with chemo-refractory metastatic non-small-cell lung cancer was treated with focal radiation plus CTLA-4 blockade using ipilimumab. The TCR comes from a human donor with non-small cell lung cancer whose response to radiotherapy plus ipilimumab could not be evaluated. Some clones in this sample may be carry-over from other donors' samples. J is TRBJ2-7 and V is TRBV7-8; 7 positions match TRBD1. Sequencing was performed on peripheral blood, taken from a patient treated with radiotherapy plus ipilimumab. The CDR3 protein is CASSLAGTALPYEQYF. The CDR3 coding sequence is TGTGCCAGCAGCTTAGCCGGGACAGCCCTGCCCTACGAGCAGTACTTC.